The clone carrying this T cell receptor (beta chain) was seen just once. Its target is unknown. The sample originates from a study of shared clonotypes between healthy human individuals. Looking at the study overall: There were three CD4 naive, three CD4 memory, two CD8 naive and one CD8 memory plates per donor.

Germline V gene sequence: CDR1 SGHVS, CDR2 FQNEAQ. V was clipped by 4 bases and J by 5 bases, with 18 bases between them. The CDR3 length is 16 residues. In the naive CD8 group, cells lacked CD45RO and were positively selected for CCR7, so terminally differentiated effector memory CD45RA+ cells were left out. Overall study findings and caveats: Compared with clonotypes that all four donors shared, non-shared clonotypes had lower generation probabilities. Sequencing depth was expected to influence donor clonotype sharing.

Sorted-subset replicate PCRs used about 180 ng DNA, around 31,000 T cell genomes. The assay was immunoSEQ multiplex PCR, and TCRdb's table has in-frame clones only and misses some. The sample yields about 2 million clones, about 95% seen once. The chain has TRBV7-8 and TRBJ2-4, with a weak D call TRBD1 (5 bases). The sequenced sample consisted of naive CD8+ T cells sorted from blood. The sequence came from a man aged 18 to 35 in good health. CDR3 in DNA: TGTGCCAGCAGCTCTAGTGGGGCAGAAAGGGAAAACATTCAGTACTTC. It yields the protein CASSSSGAERENIQYF.